This note documents a single TCR beta chain sequence. The sample comes from a study of blood T cells in healthy people across ages. PCR was performed a second time for 7 to 11 cycles using a sample-barcoded 5' primer and a J-beta primer mix. TCRdb recomputed calls from the 5' RACE reads with MiXCR, one row per CDR3 protein. The sample shows 650,000 to 950,000 distinct CDR3 sequences, about 42% of them seen only once. The TCR was taken from a man aged 55 to 70 in good health. The sample consisted of blood.

This CDR3 is CASSLYQKNIDEQFF. The CDR3 DNA reads as TGTGCCAGCAGCTTATACCAAAAGAACATCGATGAGCAGTTCTTC. The chain carries TRBV7-2 and TRBJ2-1; no firm D call. The CDR3 loop spans 15 amino acids. The V and J ends lost 2 bases and 8 bases respectively, with 16 bases between them. From germline, CDR1 is SGHTA and CDR2 FQGNSA.